This T cell receptor (beta chain) was recovered during a study of shared clonotypes between healthy human individuals. Note on this clone: A read error is the likely source, as a far larger clone sits one nucleotide away.

Generated by immunoSEQ multiplex PCR, the TCRdb table keeps only in-frame clones and is missing some. The sample has 650,000 to 800,000 clones; approximately 90% are singletons. Terminally differentiated effector memory CD45RA+ cells were left out of the naive CD8 fraction, which was CD45RO-negative and positively selected for CCR7. This TCR was sampled from a man aged 30 to 45 in good health. Material: naive CD8+ T cells sorted from blood.

This chain's CDR3 is CASTNYYEQYF. The CDR3 coding sequence is TGTGCCAGCACCAACTACTACGAGCAGTACTTC. The genes are TRBV2 and TRBJ2-7, with D unclear. From germline, CDR1 is SNHLY and CDR2 FYNNEI. This CDR3 has 11 amino acids. V lost 7 bases and J 3 bases, leaving 7 bases between the germline ends.